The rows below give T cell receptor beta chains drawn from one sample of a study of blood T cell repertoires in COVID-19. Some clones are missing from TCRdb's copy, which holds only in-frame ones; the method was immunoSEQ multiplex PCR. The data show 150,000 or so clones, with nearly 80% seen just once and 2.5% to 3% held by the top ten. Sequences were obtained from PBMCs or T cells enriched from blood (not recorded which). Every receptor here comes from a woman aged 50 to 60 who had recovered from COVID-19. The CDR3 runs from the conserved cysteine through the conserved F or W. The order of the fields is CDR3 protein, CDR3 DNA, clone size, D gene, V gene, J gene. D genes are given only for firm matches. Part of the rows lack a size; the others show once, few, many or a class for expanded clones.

CDR3: CASSPPTGGTDTQYF
DNA: TGTGCCAGCAGCCCACCGACAGGAGGTACAGATACGCAGTATTTT
size: NA
D: NA
V: TRBV13
J: TRBJ2-3

CDR3: CASSLGTGEYYGYTF
DNA: TGTGCCAGCAGCCTTGGGACAGGGGAGTACTATGGCTACACCTTC
size: NA
D: TRBD1
V: TRBV3-1/TRBV3-2
J: TRBJ1-2

CDR3: CASSSRTGQGAGNTIYF
DNA: TGCGCCAGCAGCTCCCGGACAGGGCAGGGGGCCGGAAACACCATATATTTT
size: once
D: TRBD1
V: TRBV5-1
J: TRBJ1-3

CDR3: CASSVVTEAFF
DNA: TGTGCCAGCAGCGTAGTAACTGAAGCTTTCTTT
size: few
D: NA
V: TRBV9
J: TRBJ1-1

CDR3: CASSILTDTEAFF
DNA: TGTGCCAGTAGTATCCTGACAGACACTGAAGCTTTCTTT
size: NA
D: NA
V: TRBV19
J: TRBJ1-1

CDR3: CASSLGPGGGTGNTIYF
DNA: TGTGCCAGCAGCTTAGGGCCGGGAGGGGGTACTGGAAACACCATATATTTT
size: NA
D: NA
V: TRBV7-2
J: TRBJ1-3

CDR3: CASSLRDRGHEQYF
DNA: TGTGCCAGCAGCCTCCGGGACAGGGGGCACGAGCAGTACTTC
size: NA
D: TRBD1
V: TRBV7-9
J: TRBJ2-7

CDR3: CASSERTGLAIKVGYTF
DNA: TGTGCCAGCAGTGAGAGGACAGGGCTCGCTATCAAGGTTGGCTACACCTTC
size: once
D: TRBD1
V: TRBV6-1
J: TRBJ1-2

CDR3: CASSLAPGHTGELFF
DNA: TGTGCCAGCAGCTTAGCGCCAGGGCACACCGGGGAGCTGTTTTTT
size: NA
D: NA
V: TRBV7-9
J: TRBJ2-2

CDR3: CASNTGLATYNEQFF
DNA: TGCGCCAGCAACACTGGACTAGCGACCTACAATGAGCAGTTCTTC
size: NA
D: TRBD2
V: TRBV5-1
J: TRBJ2-1

CDR3: CASSSYSGLDTQYF
DNA: TGTGCCAGCAGTTCCTACTCGGGGTTGGATACGCAGTATTTT
size: NA
D: NA
V: TRBV27
J: TRBJ2-3

CDR3: CASRAGLYNEQFF
DNA: TGTGCCAGCAGGGCGGGACTTTACAATGAGCAGTTCTTC
size: NA
D: NA
V: TRBV27
J: TRBJ2-1

CDR3: CASSSGGPENTQYF
DNA: TGCGCCAGCAGCTCGGGGGGGCCCGAAAATACGCAGTATTTT
size: NA
D: TRBD2
V: TRBV5-1
J: TRBJ2-3

CDR3: CASLGGESSPLHF
DNA: TGTGCCAGTCTCGGAGGGGAGTCTTCACCCCTCCACTTT
size: NA
D: NA
V: TRBV19
J: TRBJ1-6

CDR3: CASRPGQGETQYF
DNA: TGCGCCAGCAGACCGGGACAGGGGGAGACCCAGTACTTC
size: NA
D: TRBD1
V: TRBV10-1
J: TRBJ2-5

CDR3: CASSSRPTGTGELFF
DNA: TGTGCCAGCAGCTCCCGGCCAACGGGGACCGGGGAGCTGTTTTTT
size: once
D: NA
V: TRBV6-6
J: TRBJ2-2

CDR3: CASSADRGYGYTF
DNA: TGCGCCAGCAGTGCTGACAGGGGCTATGGCTACACCTTC
size: NA
D: TRBD1
V: TRBV10-2
J: TRBJ1-2

CDR3: CASELGQGITGELFF
DNA: TGTGCCAGCGAACTAGGACAGGGCATCACCGGGGAGCTGTTTTTT
size: once
D: TRBD1
V: TRBV25-1
J: TRBJ2-2

CDR3: CASSSRDRGLNEKLFF
DNA: TGTGCCAGCAGTTCCCGGGACAGGGGGCTTAATGAAAAACTGTTTTTT
size: few
D: TRBD1
V: TRBV27
J: TRBJ1-4

CDR3: CSASFIGLKVEQFF
DNA: TGCAGTGCTAGTTTCATCGGACTGAAGGTAGAGCAGTTCTTC
size: NA
D: NA
V: TRBV20-1
J: TRBJ2-1

CDR3: CASSATYEQYF
DNA: TGTGCCAGCAGCGCTACCTACGAGCAGTACTTC
size: few
D: NA
V: TRBV7-9
J: TRBJ2-7

CDR3: CASSLGPKQETQYF
DNA: TGCGCCAGCAGCTTGGGGCCGAAACAAGAGACCCAGTACTTC
size: NA
D: NA
V: TRBV5-1
J: TRBJ2-5

CDR3: CASSRQSAIYGYTF
DNA: TGTGCCAGCAGCCGACAGTCCGCTATCTATGGCTACACCTTC
size: NA
D: NA
V: TRBV5-8
J: TRBJ1-2

CDR3: CASKTHTGGRGANVLTF
DNA: TGTGCCAGCAAGACCCACACAGGGGGTCGTGGGGCCAACGTCCTGACTTTC
size: once
D: TRBD1
V: TRBV27
J: TRBJ2-6

CDR3: CASSFSTVGADENTEAFF
DNA: TGCGCCAGCAGCTTTAGCACCGTCGGTGCGGATGAAAACACTGAAGCTTTCTTT
size: NA
D: NA
V: TRBV5-1
J: TRBJ1-1

CDR3: CASSLSISEELFF
DNA: TGTGCCAGCAGCTTATCAATCTCGGAGGAACTGTTTTTT
size: NA
D: NA
V: TRBV13
J: TRBJ1-4

CDR3: CASSLVAGGRTDTQYF
DNA: TGTGCCAGCAGCTTGGTGGCGGGGGGGCGTACGGATACGCAGTATTTT
size: NA
D: TRBD2
V: TRBV5-4
J: TRBJ2-3

CDR3: CASRLGTGPTYEQYF
DNA: TGTGCCAGCAGACTAGGGACAGGCCCAACCTACGAGCAGTACTTC
size: NA
D: TRBD1
V: TRBV11-3
J: TRBJ2-7

CDR3: CASSTRDRGDYGYTF
DNA: TGCGCCAGCAGCACCCGGGACAGGGGAGACTATGGCTACACCTTC
size: NA
D: TRBD1
V: TRBV5-1
J: TRBJ1-2

CDR3: CASSLEGQAGSPLHF
DNA: TGTGCCAGCAGCTTGGAGGGACAGGCGGGTTCACCCCTCCACTTT
size: NA
D: TRBD1
V: TRBV5-5
J: TRBJ1-6

CDR3: CASSTRDTLRPQHF
DNA: TGTGCCAGCAGCACCCGGGACACCCTTAGGCCCCAGCATTTT
size: NA
D: NA
V: TRBV5-5
J: TRBJ1-5

CDR3: CASSLATGEQFF
DNA: TGTGCCAGCAGCTTAGCGACAGGGGAGCAGTTCTTC
size: NA
D: TRBD1
V: TRBV11-1
J: TRBJ2-1

CDR3: CASSLRGGSNTEAFF
DNA: TGTGCCAGCAGTTTGAGGGGGGGCTCAAACACTGAAGCTTTCTTT
size: NA
D: NA
V: TRBV2
J: TRBJ1-1

CDR3: CASSLRTGGNYGYTF
DNA: TGTGCCAGCAGCCTGCGGACAGGGGGCAACTATGGCTACACCTTC
size: NA
D: TRBD1
V: TRBV7-2
J: TRBJ1-2

CDR3: CASSGPGGPHEQFF
DNA: TGCGCCAGCAGTGGTCCGGGAGGGCCCCATGAGCAGTTCTTC
size: NA
D: TRBD2
V: TRBV10-1
J: TRBJ2-1

CDR3: CASSARQGTAQPQHF
DNA: TGTGCCAGTAGTGCCCGACAGGGGACGGCTCAGCCCCAGCATTTT
size: once
D: TRBD1
V: TRBV19
J: TRBJ1-5

CDR3: CASSLLGGEGTDQPQHF
DNA: TGTGCCAGCAGTTTATTGGGGGGGGAAGGGACGGATCAGCCCCAGCATTTT
size: NA
D: NA
V: TRBV28
J: TRBJ1-5

CDR3: CASSEIAGGPHEQFF
DNA: TGTGCCAGCAGCGAGATAGCGGGAGGGCCCCATGAGCAGTTCTTC
size: NA
D: TRBD2
V: TRBV9
J: TRBJ2-1

CDR3: CASSPEDSLYGYTF
DNA: TGTGCCAGCTCCCCCGAGGACAGCCTCTATGGCTACACCTTC
size: few
D: NA
V: TRBV18
J: TRBJ1-2

CDR3: CASSLSWENYGYTF
DNA: TGTGCCAGCAGCTTATCTTGGGAGAACTATGGCTACACCTTC
size: once
D: NA
V: TRBV11-3
J: TRBJ1-2

CDR3: CASSQGQGPYEQYF
DNA: TGTGCCAGCAGCCAGGGACAGGGGCCCTACGAGCAGTACTTC
size: few
D: TRBD1
V: TRBV2
J: TRBJ2-7

CDR3: CASSLGGSGSDTQYF
DNA: TGTGCCAGCAGCTTAGGAGGTAGCGGGAGTGATACGCAGTATTTT
size: NA
D: TRBD2
V: TRBV11-1
J: TRBJ2-3

CDR3: CASSLGTGYSEAFF
DNA: TGTGCCAGCAGCTTGGGGACAGGGTACTCTGAAGCTTTCTTT
size: NA
D: TRBD1
V: TRBV5-5
J: TRBJ1-1

CDR3: CASSFEGEGNSPLHF
DNA: TGTGCCAGCAGTTTTGAGGGGGAAGGTAATTCACCCCTCCACTTT
size: NA
D: NA
V: TRBV27
J: TRBJ1-6

CDR3: CASSRSILAEGDTQYF
DNA: TGTGCCAGCAGCCGTTCAATACTAGCGGAGGGAGATACGCAGTATTTT
size: NA
D: TRBD2
V: TRBV5-6
J: TRBJ2-3

CDR3: CAISRDRGPDTQYF
DNA: TGTGCCATCAGCCGGGACAGGGGACCAGATACGCAGTATTTT
size: NA
D: TRBD1
V: TRBV10-3
J: TRBJ2-3

CDR3: CASSLHPVDRGHPGELFF
DNA: TGTGCCAGCAGCTTACACCCCGTGGACAGGGGGCACCCCGGGGAGCTGTTTTTT
size: NA
D: TRBD1
V: TRBV7-9
J: TRBJ2-2

CDR3: CASSADRVYQPQHF
DNA: TGTGCCAGCTCAGCCGACAGGGTATACCAGCCCCAGCATTTT
size: NA
D: TRBD1
V: TRBV18
J: TRBJ1-5

CDR3: CAIRTTATNEKLFF
DNA: TGTGCCATCAGGACGACAGCAACTAATGAAAAACTGTTTTTT
size: NA
D: NA
V: TRBV10-3
J: TRBJ1-4

CDR3: CASNPDRGNEAFF
DNA: TGTGCCAGCAACCCCGACAGGGGGAACGAAGCTTTCTTT
size: NA
D: TRBD1
V: TRBV2
J: TRBJ1-1

CDR3: CASSAQGAYEQYF
DNA: TGTGCCAGCAGCGCCCAGGGGGCATACGAGCAGTACTTC
size: NA
D: TRBD1
V: TRBV7-9
J: TRBJ2-7

CDR3: CASSWDRRNEQFF
DNA: TGTGCCAGCAGCTGGGACAGACGCAATGAGCAGTTCTTC
size: NA
D: TRBD1
V: TRBV7-3
J: TRBJ2-1

CDR3: CASSLGAGTGEQYF
DNA: TGTGCCAGCAGCTTAGGCGCGGGTACCGGCGAGCAGTACTTC
size: NA
D: NA
V: TRBV7-3
J: TRBJ2-7